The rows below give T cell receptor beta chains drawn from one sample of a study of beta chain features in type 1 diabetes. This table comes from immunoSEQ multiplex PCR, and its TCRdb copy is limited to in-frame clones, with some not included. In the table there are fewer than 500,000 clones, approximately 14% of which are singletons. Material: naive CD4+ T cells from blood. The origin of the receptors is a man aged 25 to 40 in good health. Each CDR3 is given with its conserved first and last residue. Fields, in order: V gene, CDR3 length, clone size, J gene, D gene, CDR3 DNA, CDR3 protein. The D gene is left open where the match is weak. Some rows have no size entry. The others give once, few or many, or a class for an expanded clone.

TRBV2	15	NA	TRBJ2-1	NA	TGTGCCAGCAGTGAAGGGCTAGCATCCTACAATGAGCAGTTCTTC	CASSEGLASYNEQFF
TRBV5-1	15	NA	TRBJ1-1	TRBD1	TGCGCCAGCAGGATAGCTAGGGGGCAGAGCACTGAAGCTTTCTTT	CASRIARGQSTEAFF
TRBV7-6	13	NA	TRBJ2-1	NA	TGTGCCAGCAGCTTAGGGCAGGGAGATGAGCAGTTCTTC	CASSLGQGDEQFF
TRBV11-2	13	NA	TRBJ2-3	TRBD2	TGTGCCAGCAGCTTGACTAGCGGGGCTACGCAGTATTTT	CASSLTSGATQYF
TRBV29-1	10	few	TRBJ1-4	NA	TGCAGCGCTTATAATGAAAAACTGTTTTTT	CSAYNEKLFF
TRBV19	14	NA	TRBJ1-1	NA	TGTGCCAGTAGTATCGGACCGATGAACACTGAAGCTTTCTTT	CASSIGPMNTEAFF
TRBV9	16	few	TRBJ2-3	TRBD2	TGTGCCAGCAGCGCAGCGGGACTAGCGGGCACAGATACGCAGTATTTT	CASSAAGLAGTDTQYF
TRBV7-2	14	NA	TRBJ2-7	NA	TGTGCCAGCAGCTCAGAGGGCGGGACCTACGAGCAGTACTTC	CASSSEGGTYEQYF
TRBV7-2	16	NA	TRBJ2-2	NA	TGTGCCAGCAGCTTAGACTCCCTGGTCTGGGGGAAGAGGGTGTTTTTT	CASSLDSLVWGKRVFF
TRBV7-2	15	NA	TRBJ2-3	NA	TGTGCCAGCAGCTTAGCGGTCGGCCGCACAGATACGCAGTATTTT	CASSLAVGRTDTQYF
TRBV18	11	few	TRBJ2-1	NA	TGTGCCAGCTCACCCGGGGTGTGGCAGTTCTTC	CASSPGVWQFF
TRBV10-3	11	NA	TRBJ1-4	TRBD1	TGTGCCATCGGGACAGGGGATACACTGTTTTTT	CAIGTGDTLFF
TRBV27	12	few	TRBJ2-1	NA	TGTGCCAGCAGTTTTGGATACAATGAGCAGTTCTTC	CASSFGYNEQFF
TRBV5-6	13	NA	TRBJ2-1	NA	TGTGCCAGCAGCTTGGTCGCTGCTACTGAGCAGTTCTTC	CASSLVAATEQFF
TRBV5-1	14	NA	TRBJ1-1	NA	TGCGCCAGCAGCGGGGAACCAGCAAACACTGAAGCTTTCTTT	CASSGEPANTEAFF
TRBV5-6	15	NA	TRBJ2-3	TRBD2	TGTGCCAGCAGCCCTTCTAGCGGAAGCACAGATACGCAGTATTTT	CASSPSSGSTDTQYF
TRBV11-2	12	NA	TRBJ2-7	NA	TGTGCCGTAAGGACACGAACCTACGAGCAGTACTTC	CAVRTRTYEQYF
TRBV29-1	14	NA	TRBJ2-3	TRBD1	TGCAGCGCCTCTGGTCAGGGGGTCCCAGATACGCAGTATTTT	CSASGQGVPDTQYF
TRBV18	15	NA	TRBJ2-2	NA	TGTGCCAGCTCACCACTAAACGCGAACACCGGGGAGCTGTTTTTT	CASSPLNANTGELFF
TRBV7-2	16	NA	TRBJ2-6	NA	TGTGCCAGCAGCTTAGCGTCTCTCTCTGGGGCCAACGTCCTGACTTTC	CASSLASLSGANVLTF
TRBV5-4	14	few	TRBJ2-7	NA	TGTGCCAGCAGCTTGGACCAGATCTCCTACGAGCAGTACTTC	CASSLDQISYEQYF
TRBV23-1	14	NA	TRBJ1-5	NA	TGCGCCAGCAGTCAATCCGAGAAAAGTCAGCCCCAGCATTTT	CASSQSEKSQPQHF
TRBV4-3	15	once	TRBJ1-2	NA	TGCGCCAGCAGCCATAGTTTCGAGGGGGTTATGGCTATGATCTTC	CASSHSFEGVMAMIF
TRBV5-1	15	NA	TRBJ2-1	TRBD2	TGCGCCAGCAGCTTGGCCGGGACTAGGGGCAATGAGCAGTTCTTC	CASSLAGTRGNEQFF
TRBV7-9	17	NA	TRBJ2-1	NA	TGTGCCAGCAGCTTTGGATTAGCAGAGAGCTCCTACAATGAGCAGTTCTTC	CASSFGLAESSYNEQFF
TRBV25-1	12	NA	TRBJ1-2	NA	TGTGCCAGCATGGAGGGAAGGGAAGGCTACACCTTC	CASMEGREGYTF
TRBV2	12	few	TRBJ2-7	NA	TGTGCCAGCGGCCAAGGAGTGGGCGAGCAGTACTTC	CASGQGVGEQYF
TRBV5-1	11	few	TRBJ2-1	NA	TGCGCCAGCAGCATCAACCTTGAGCAGTTCTTC	CASSINLEQFF
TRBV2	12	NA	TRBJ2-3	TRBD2	TGTGCCAGCCTAGCGGGGGGCGATACGCAGTATTTT	CASLAGGDTQYF
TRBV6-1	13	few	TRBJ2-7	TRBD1	TGTGCCAGCATCTTGACAGGGGGCTACGAGCAGTACTTC	CASILTGGYEQYF
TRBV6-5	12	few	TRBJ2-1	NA	TGTGCCAGCAGTTTCCTCGGGGTTGAGCAGTTCTTC	CASSFLGVEQFF
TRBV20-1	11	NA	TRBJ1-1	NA	TGCAGTTCCCCACTGAACACTGAAGCTTTCTTT	CSSPLNTEAFF
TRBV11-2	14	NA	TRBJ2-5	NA	TGTGCCAGCAGCCCCGGACTCCCCTGGGAGACCCAGTACTTC	CASSPGLPWETQYF
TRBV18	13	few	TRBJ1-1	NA	TGTGCCAGCTCGCAGACCGACGGCACTGAAGCTTTCTTT	CASSQTDGTEAFF
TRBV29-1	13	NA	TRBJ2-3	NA	TGCAGCGTTGAGGGCAGGTACACAGATACGCAGTATTTT	CSVEGRYTDTQYF
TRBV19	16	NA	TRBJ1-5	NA	TGTGCCAGTAGTATAGGAGCGGGTTTCGGCAATCAGCCCCAGCATTTT	CASSIGAGFGNQPQHF
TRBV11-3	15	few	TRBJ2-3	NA	TGTGCCAGCAGCTTAGATGGGGGTAGCACAGATACGCAGTATTTT	CASSLDGGSTDTQYF
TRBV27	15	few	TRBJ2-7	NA	TGTGCCAGCAGTTTAACGTCAGGGGCGGCGTGGGAGCAGTACTTC	CASSLTSGAAWEQYF
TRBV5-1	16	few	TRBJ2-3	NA	TGCGCCAGCAGCTTGCGGAGGCTACTAGAGAGGGGAACGCAGTATTTT	CASSLRRLLERGTQYF
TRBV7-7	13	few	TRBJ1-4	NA	TGTGCTAAACCCGGGGAAACGTCTTTAAGGCTGTTTTTT	CAKPGETSLRLFF
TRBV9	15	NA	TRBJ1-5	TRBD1	TGTGCCAGCAGCAGATCTCCGGGACAGAATCAGCCCCAGCATTTT	CASSRSPGQNQPQHF